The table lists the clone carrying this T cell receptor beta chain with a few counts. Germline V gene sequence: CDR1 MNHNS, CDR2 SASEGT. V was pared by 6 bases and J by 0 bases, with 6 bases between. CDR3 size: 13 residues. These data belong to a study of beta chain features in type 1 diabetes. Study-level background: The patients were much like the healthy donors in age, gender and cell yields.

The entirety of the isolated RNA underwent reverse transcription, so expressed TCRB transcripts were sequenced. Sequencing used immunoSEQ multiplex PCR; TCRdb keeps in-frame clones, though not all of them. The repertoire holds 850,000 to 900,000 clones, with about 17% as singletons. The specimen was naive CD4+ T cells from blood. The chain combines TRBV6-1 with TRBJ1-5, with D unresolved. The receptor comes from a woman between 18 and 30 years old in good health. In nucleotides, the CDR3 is TGTGCCAGCAGAGAAAATAGCAATCAGCCCCAGCATTTT. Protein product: CASRENSNQPQHF.